One TCR beta chain is described in this entry. Each PCR reaction had synthetic TCR analog templates spiked into it. The data were produced by immunoSEQ multiplex PCR, yet TCRdb's version contains in-frame clones alone and is incomplete. The repertoire has 30,000 or so clones, 80% to 90% of them found once; the top ten carry 7.5% to 9.5%. Noted time point: peripheral blood 6 weeks after treatment start. Trimming took off 4 bases at V and 0 bases at J, with 4 bases between the two ends. Germline CDR1 and CDR2: MNHNS and SASEGT. The CDR3 covers 13 residues. The data were taken from a study of PD-L1 blockade in urothelial cancer. Study overall: In the mid-2010s, patients got going on atezolizumab, taking 1,200 mg intravenously every 3 weeks. As for prior chemotherapy regimens, patients had received 0 to 3. Blood analysis occurred 3 weeks (second dose) and 6 weeks after treatment start.

The clonotype originates from an elderly man with urothelial cancer. The chain carries TRBV6-1 and TRBJ1-5; no definite D call. This specimen consisted of PBMCs, obtained around atezolizumab (anti-PD-L1) treatment. For the CDR3, the DNA is TGTGCCAGCAGTGTCCTTAGCAATCAGCCCCAGCATTTT. It is translated as CASSVLSNQPQHF.